The 10 T cell receptor beta chains presented below share a single source sample, sequenced in a study of blood T cell repertoires in COVID-19. This table comes from immunoSEQ multiplex PCR, and its TCRdb copy is limited to in-frame clones, with some not included. This sample yields tens of thousands of clones, of which more than 75% are seen a single time; about 13% belongs to the top ten. The specimen was peripheral blood. The receptors were sampled from a woman of 80 years or more with acute or convalescent COVID-19.

The gene calls are TRBV2 and TRBJ1-4, with 11 bases aligning to TRBD1. After removal of 6 bases from V and 3 bases from J, the junction contained 3 bases not matched to a gene. Germline V gene data show CDR1 as SNHLY and CDR2 as FYNNEI. The CDR3 is made up of 15 amino acids. The CDR3 spells CASRDRGRANEKLFF. CDR3 DNA sequence: TGTGCCAGCAGGGACAGGGGGCGGGCTAATGAAAAACTGTTTTTT.

This clone came up once. J is TRBJ2-2 and V is TRBV19, with D tentatively TRBD2 (6 bases). In germline, CDR1 is LNHDA, CDR2 SQIVND (reference sequence). V was cut by 5 bases and J by 4 bases, with 8 bases left in between. This CDR3 has 13 residues. The CDR3 coding sequence is TGTGCCAGTAGTTTGGGGGGCACCGGGGAGCTGTTTTTT. It encodes CASSLGGTGELFF.

The chain links TRBV7-2 to TRBJ2-3, with D possibly being TRBD1 (7 bases). Germline V lookup: CDR1 SGHTA, CDR2 FQGNSA. The CDR3 runs 16 residues. V lost 5 bases to trimming and J lost 5 bases, with 20 bases between them. CDR3 in DNA: TGTGCCAGCAGCCCGCAGGGGGGTGGGCCTCGAGATACGCAGTATTTT. Encoded protein: CASSPQGGGPRDTQYF. Using reference TRBV7-2 and TRBJ2-3 for the parts outside the CDR3, the full variable domain is GAGVSQSPSNKVTEKGKDVELRCDPISGHTALYWYRQSLGQGLEFLIYFQGNSAPDKSGLPSDRFSAERTGGSVSTLTIQRTQQEDSAVYLCASSPQGGGPRDTQYFGPGTRLTVL.

V usage is TRBV13 and J usage is TRBJ2-7; possible D gene TRBD1, 5 bases. Germline V gives CDR1 PRHDT, CDR2 FYEKMQ (reference sequence). The CDR3 loop spans 17 amino acids. Deletions cut 2 bases from V and 3 bases from J, with 20 bases between. CDR3 sequence reads: CASSLLPLGHGDYEQYF. Here the CDR3 DNA reads TGTGCCAGCAGCTTACTTCCCCTTGGACACGGCGACTACGAGCAGTACTTC.

This chain joins TRBV19 and TRBJ2-2, with 10 bases fitting TRBD2. CDR1 is LNHDA and CDR2 is SQIVND in the germline V gene (reference sequence). This CDR3 is built from 15 residues. J was trimmed by 4 bases and V by 9 bases; bases with no gene match: 8. The CDR3 DNA sequence: TGTGCCAGCGACCCGGGACTAGCGACCACCGGGGAGCTGTTTTTT. This codes for CASDPGLATTGELFF.

The V and J genes are TRBV30 and TRBJ2-7; 7 bases line up with TRBD2. Germline V gene lookup returns CDR1 GTSNPN and CDR2 SVGIG (reference sequence). V lost 5 bases to trimming and J lost 3 bases; unmatched junction nucleotides: 13. This CDR3 spans 15 amino acids. The CDR3 DNA reads TGTGCCTGGTCTAAAGCGGGGCCTTTATACTACGAGCAGTACTTC. It yields the protein CAWSKAGPLYYEQYF.

The rearrangement uses TRBV19 and TRBJ1-4; 7 bases agree with TRBD1. The J segment lost 2 bases and the V segment lost 5 bases, leaving 8 bases of the junction unmatched. The length of the CDR3 is 16 residues. The germline V gene encodes CDR1 LNHDA and CDR2 SQIVND (reference sequence). This CDR3 reads CASSPGTVVTNEKLFF. CDR3 nucleotide sequence: TGTGCCAGTAGTCCCGGGACAGTCGTTACTAATGAAAAACTGTTTTTT.

V is TRBV5-1 and J is TRBJ1-6; D is uncertain. The CDR3 consists of 13 residues. The V gene's germline CDR1 is SGHRS and CDR2 YFSETQ. The V gene lost 2 bases and the J gene lost 7 bases, with 7 bases spanning the gap. This CDR3 is CASSFGENSPLHF. CDR3 sequence (DNA): TGCGCCAGCAGCTTTGGAGAGAATTCACCCCTCCACTTT. Complete variable domain (other parts from reference TRBV5-1 and TRBJ1-6): KAGVTQTPRYLIKTRGQQVTLSCSPISGHRSVSWYQQTPGQGLQFLFEYFSETQRNKGNFPGRFSGRQFSNSRSEMNVSTLELGDSALYLCASSFGENSPLHFGNGTRLTVT.

This rearrangement joins TRBV18 to TRBJ1-3; 7 bases match TRBD1. From germline, CDR1 is KGHSH and CDR2 LQKENI. Trimming took 10 bases from V and 0 from J; bases not matched to a gene: 9. The CDR3 has 15 amino acids. The chain's CDR3 is CATLRDRLSGNTIYF. The CDR3 DNA reads as TGTGCCACCTTACGGGACAGACTCTCTGGAAACACCATATATTTT.

The chain is built from TRBV2 and TRBJ2-1, with 10 bases matching TRBD2. This CDR3 spans 15 amino acids. The V gene end was trimmed by 7 bases and the J gene end by 2 bases; junction bases not matched to a gene: 5. Germline V gene sequence: CDR1 SNHLY, CDR2 FYNNEI. CDR3: CASMGLAGAYNEQFF. The DNA of the CDR3 is TGTGCCAGCATGGGGCTAGCGGGAGCCTACAATGAGCAGTTCTTC.